The sequence of this T cell receptor (beta chain) was determined in a study of blood T cell repertoires in COVID-19 (TCRdb year 2020). Background for the entire study: The collaborator samples originated in the United States, Italy and Spain and spanned the acute and convalescent phases of COVID-19. The prospective study material was composed of cDNA or gDNA derived from T cells, B-cell-depleted T cells, or PBMCs. The dataset comprised deeply sampled blood TCRbeta repertoires from subjects exposed to, actively infected with, or recovered from COVID-19. The repertoires were made available in a free public database intended to serve as a resource for research on the immune response to SARS-CoV-2. The samples were drawn from the first 160 participants of the ongoing ImmuneRACE study and from more than 1,000 subjects provided by 6 global collaborators. A de-identified subject ID, COVID-19 status, age in years and sex were almost always included in the sample metadata. Where available, HLA class I and class II types were obtained from metadata supplied by the sample provider rather than from assay-based typing.

About this clone: Its antigen is not yet known. Per-base qualities were not stored, and no clone one base away is much larger.

The collaborating institutions used their own protocols to collect whole blood in K2EDTA tubes. For TCRbeta analysis, collaborators shipped samples as frozen whole blood, isolated PBMCs, or DNA extracted from either of those sample types. The V and J ends are trimmed by 2 bases and 9 bases, leaving 11 bases between them. Inclusive of the bounding cysteine and phenylalanine, the CDR3 is 12 residues long. The kept DNA is CDR3 alone, 36 bases in frame from the first base. Reading the germline V gene (reference sequence) gives CDR1 SGHKS and CDR2 YYEKEE. Study-wide conclusions, independent of this receptor: How much clinical and demographic metadata was included differed by source and by participant, and the metadata was provided uncurated.

TCRbeta CDR3 regions were amplified from genomic DNA using the immunoSEQ Assay, a bias-controlled multiplex PCR. As for the authors' bioinformatics: The number of nucleated cells in each sample was estimated by amplification of reference gene primers within the assay. Sequence reads were collapsed and filtered to measure the absolute abundance of every unique TCRbeta CDR3 rearrangement. For each sample, productive Simpson clonality was calculated by taking the square root of Simpson's diversity index across productive rearrangements. Here the immuneACCESS table is served through TCRdb, limited to in-frame sequences with V and J called. Missing clones are a known gap in these copies; in checked studies unresolved V genes cover under half, and the rest lacks a known reason. V and J calls and clone size follow that table, whereas D and trimming were derived from the DNA. The sample table lists some 15,000 clones, about four fifths of them with a count of one. Clones ranked in the top ten supply 12% to 15% of the sample.

Rearrangement joined TRBV5-5 to TRBJ1-2, with no confidently assigned D gene. This TCR derives from a man aged 55 to 69 with acute or convalescent COVID-19. Sequencing was performed on peripheral blood. This receptor carries the CDR3 CASSFASRRYTF. Read as DNA, the sequence is TGTGCCAGCAGCTTTGCCAGTCGTCGCTACACCTTC.